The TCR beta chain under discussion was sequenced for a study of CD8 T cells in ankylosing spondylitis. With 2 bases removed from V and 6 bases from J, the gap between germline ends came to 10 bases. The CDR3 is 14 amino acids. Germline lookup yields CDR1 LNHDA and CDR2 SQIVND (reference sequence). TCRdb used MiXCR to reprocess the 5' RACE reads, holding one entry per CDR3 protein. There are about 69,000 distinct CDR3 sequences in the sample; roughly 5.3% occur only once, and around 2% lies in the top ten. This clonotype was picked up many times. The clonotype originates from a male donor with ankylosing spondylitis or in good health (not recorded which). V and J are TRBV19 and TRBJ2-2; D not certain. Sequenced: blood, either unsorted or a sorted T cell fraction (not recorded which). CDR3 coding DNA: TGTGCCAGTAGTATACTAGGTGACGCCGGGGAGCTGTTTTTT. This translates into CASSILGDAGELFF.